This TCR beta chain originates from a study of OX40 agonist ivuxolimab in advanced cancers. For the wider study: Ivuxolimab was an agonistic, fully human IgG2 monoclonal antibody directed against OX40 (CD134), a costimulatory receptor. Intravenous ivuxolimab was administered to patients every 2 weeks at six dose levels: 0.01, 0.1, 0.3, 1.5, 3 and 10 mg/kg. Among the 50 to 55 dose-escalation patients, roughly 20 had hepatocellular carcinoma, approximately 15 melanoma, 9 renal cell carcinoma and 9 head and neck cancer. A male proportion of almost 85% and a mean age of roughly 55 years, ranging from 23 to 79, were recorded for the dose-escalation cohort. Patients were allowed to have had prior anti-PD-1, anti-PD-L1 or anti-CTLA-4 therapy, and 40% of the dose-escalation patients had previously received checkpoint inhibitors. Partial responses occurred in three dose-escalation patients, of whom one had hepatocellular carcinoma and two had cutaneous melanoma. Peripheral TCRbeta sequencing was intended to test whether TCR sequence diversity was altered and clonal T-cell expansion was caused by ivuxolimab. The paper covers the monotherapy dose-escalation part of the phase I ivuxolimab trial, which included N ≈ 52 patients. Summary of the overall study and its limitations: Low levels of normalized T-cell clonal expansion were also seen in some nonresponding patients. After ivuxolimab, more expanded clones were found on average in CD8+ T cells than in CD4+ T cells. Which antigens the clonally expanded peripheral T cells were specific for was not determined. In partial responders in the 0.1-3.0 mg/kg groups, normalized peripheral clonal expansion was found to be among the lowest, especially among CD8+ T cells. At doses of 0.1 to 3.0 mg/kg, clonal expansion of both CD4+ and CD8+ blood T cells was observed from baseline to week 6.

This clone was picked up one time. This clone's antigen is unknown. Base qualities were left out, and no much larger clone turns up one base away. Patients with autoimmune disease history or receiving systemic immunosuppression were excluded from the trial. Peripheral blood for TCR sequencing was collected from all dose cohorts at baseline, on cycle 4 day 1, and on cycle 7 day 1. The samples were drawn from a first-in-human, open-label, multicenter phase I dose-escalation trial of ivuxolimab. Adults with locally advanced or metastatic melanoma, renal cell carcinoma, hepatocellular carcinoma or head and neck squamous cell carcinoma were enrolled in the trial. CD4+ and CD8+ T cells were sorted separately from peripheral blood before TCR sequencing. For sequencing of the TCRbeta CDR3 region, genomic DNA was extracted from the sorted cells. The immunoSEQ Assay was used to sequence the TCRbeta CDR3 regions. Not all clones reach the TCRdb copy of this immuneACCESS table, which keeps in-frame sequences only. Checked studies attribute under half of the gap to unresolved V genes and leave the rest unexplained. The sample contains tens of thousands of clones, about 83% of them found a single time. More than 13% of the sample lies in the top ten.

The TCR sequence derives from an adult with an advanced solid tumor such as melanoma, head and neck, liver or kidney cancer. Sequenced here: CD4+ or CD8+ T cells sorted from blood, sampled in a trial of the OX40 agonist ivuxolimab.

CDR3 loop: CASSPQETGGGYTF. The nucleotides are TGTGCCAGCTCACCACAGGAGACAGGGGGTGGCTACACCTTC. The chain uses TRBV18 and TRBJ1-2; 9 central nucleotides agree with TRBD1. As encoded in the germline V gene, CDR1 is KGHSH while CDR2 is LQKENI. V trim: 1 base; J trim: 7 bases; unmatched bases: 4. The CDR3 starts with the cysteine, ends with the phenylalanine, and has 14 residues. The only DNA kept is the CDR3, 42 bases in frame from the first base.